This is a list of T cell receptor beta chains from one sample in a study of T-cell reconstitution after alpha-beta-depleted transplantation in children. TCRdb re-called the PCR reads with MiXCR, one entry per CDR3 protein. Of 640,000 or so distinct CDR3 sequences in the sample, 16% were seen once. Material: PBMCs from the stem cell graft donor, obtained from the stem cell graft. These receptors came from a human donor who donated a stem cell graft to a child with acute myeloid leukemia. Both conserved end residues are trimmed from each CDR3.

j_gene,v_gene,CDR3aa
TRBJ1-6,TRBV28,ASSSGGYGSPLH
TRBJ2-2,TRBV20-1,SARDGGTGYTGELF
TRBJ1-5,TRBV10-1,ASSDGAARPQH
TRBJ2-2,TRBV20-1,SALDRANTGELF
TRBJ2-5,TRBV20-1,SASREETQY
TRBJ1-6,TRBV20-1,SATHQGWDNSPLH
TRBJ2-7,TRBV7-2,ASSLQGPEYEQY
TRBJ2-1,TRBV7-9,ASSLSSGGRNEQF
TRBJ1-1,TRBV12-3/TRBV12-4,ASRRSDRHTEAF
TRBJ1-2,TRBV5-1,ASSLEGNYGYT
TRBJ2-1,TRBV10-2,ASSETLAGAINEQF
TRBJ2-7,TRBV29-1,SVEDPGEQY
TRBJ2-2,TRBV12-5,ASGFRAANTGELF
TRBJ2-4,TRBV20-1,SAQLRAKNIQY
TRBJ2-7,TRBV20-1,SARFETGIYEQY
TRBJ2-3,TRBV3-1,ASSQDLADSGFLSTDTQY
TRBJ1-5,TRBV24-1,ATGPAYSNQPQH
TRBJ2-4,TRBV12-3/TRBV12-4,ASSLGGDGAGNIQY
TRBJ2-2,TRBV28,ASVRDLAGGELF
TRBJ1-4,TRBV20-1,SAVAHGEKLF
TRBJ1-3,TRBV6-6,ASSSDGSRGGY
TRBJ1-2,TRBV7-2,ASSPQLQGALGYT
TRBJ2-5,TRBV20-1,SAMGQNLQETQY
TRBJ2-3,TRBV7-2,ASSLALGRGGTQY
TRBJ2-1,TRBV5-6,ASSAASGGQGEQF
TRBJ2-3,TRBV29-1,SEGQSRDRLKDTQY
TRBJ2-2,TRBV12-3/TRBV12-4,ASRPWEAGNTGELF